This T cell receptor (beta chain) was retrieved from a study of CD8 T cells in ankylosing spondylitis. Molecular-barcoded quantitative 5'-RACE produced these TCR beta libraries. TCRdb called the 5' RACE reads again in MiXCR, with one record for every CDR3 protein. Of about 390,000 distinct CDR3 sequences listed, approximately 20% were seen once; the top ten hold about 16%. Comment on this clonotype: The target antigen is unknown.

CDR3 size: 13 residues. V shed 3 bases and J shed 0 bases, with 6 bases lying between them. Per germline, CDR1 SQVTM and CDR2 ANQGSEA. General study results and limits: Prior work had noted some motif variants in reactive arthritis blood and synovial fluid. Eight or nine highly homologous variants formed a TCR beta motif that appeared characteristic of ankylosing spondylitis blood.

The sequence derives from a male donor with ankylosing spondylitis. V is TRBV29-1 and J is TRBJ2-1; D is ambiguous. The material sequenced was blood, either unsorted or a sorted T cell fraction (not recorded which). The CDR3 loop reads CSVDRSSYNEQFF. In DNA, the CDR3 is TGCAGCGTTGACAGGAGCTCCTACAATGAGCAGTTCTTC.